A selection of T cell receptor beta chains follows, all from one sample in a study of CD8 T cells in ankylosing spondylitis. TCRdb passed the 5' RACE reads through MiXCR, listing each CDR3 protein once. The table includes 150,000 to 200,000 distinct CDR3 sequences, roughly 13% detected once. Sequencing was performed on blood, either unsorted or a sorted T cell fraction (not recorded which). The receptors here all came from a female donor with ankylosing spondylitis or in good health (not recorded which). Each CDR3 is given with its conserved first and last residue. Fields, in order: D gene, J gene, V gene, clone size, CDR3 DNA, CDR3 protein. A D gene is named only where the DNA matches it firmly. The size field is filled for only some rows; it gives once, few, many or a size class.

TRBD1,TRBJ2-7,TRBV30,many,TGTGCCTGCCCGGGACAGGGGATCGGGGAGCAGTACTTC,CACPGQGIGEQYF
-,TRBJ2-1,TRBV20-1,many,TGCAGTGCTAGAGCCGAGGTAACAGACAACAATGAGCAGTTCTTC,CSARAEVTDNNEQFF
TRBD2,TRBJ2-3,TRBV7-9,many,TGTGCCAGCAGCCAAGGGACTAGCGGTCAGGCGGATACGCAGTATTTT,CASSQGTSGQADTQYF
TRBD1,TRBJ2-7,TRBV6-6,few,TGTGCCATCTCCGGGACAGGGACGAACGAGCAGTACTTC,CAISGTGTNEQYF
-,TRBJ2-4,TRBV19,-,TGTGCCAGTAGGGACAGTTTAGCCAAAAACATTCAGTACTTC,CASRDSLAKNIQYF
TRBD2,TRBJ2-1,TRBV28,-,TGTGCCAGCAGTTTACAAGCGGGGCGTACATTCTTC,CASSLQAGRTFF
-,TRBJ2-4,TRBV30,-,TGTGCCTGGAGTCCGGGAGACATTCAGTACTTC,CAWSPGDIQYF
-,TRBJ2-7,TRBV18,-,TGTGCCAGCTCACCACCGGGTCGGGTTGACTACGAGCAGTACTTC,CASSPPGRVDYEQYF
-,TRBJ2-7,TRBV27,many,TGTGCCAGCAGTTTATCGATGTTCGGGCCAGTCCCCTACGAGCAGTACTTC,CASSLSMFGPVPYEQYF
-,TRBJ2-7,TRBV21-1,many,TGTGCCAGCAGCCCACGCCATATGACAGGGCGGTACGAGCAGTACTTC,CASSPRHMTGRYEQYF
-,TRBJ1-6,TRBV7-2,medium-sized,TGTGCCAGCAGCACGGCTCCAGGGGCTAATTCACCCCTCCACTTT,CASSTAPGANSPLHF
TRBD2,TRBJ2-2,TRBV11-2,many,TGTGCCAGCAGCTTAGGAGCGGGAGTCCCCGGGGAGCTGTTTTTT,CASSLGAGVPGELFF
TRBD1,TRBJ2-7,TRBV7-2,few,TGTGCCAGCAGCCTTCGGGACAGGGAAGGGCCACCCTACGAGCAGTACTTC,CASSLRDREGPPYEQYF
-,TRBJ2-3,TRBV7-2,many,TGTGCCAGCAGCCTATCCACCCACCAGGGGGATACGCAGTATTTT,CASSLSTHQGDTQYF
TRBD2,TRBJ2-5,TRBV7-2,-,TGTGCCAGCAGCTTCCACAGGACTAGCCCATCCCAAGAGACCCAGTACTTC,CASSFHRTSPSQETQYF
-,TRBJ2-5,TRBV7-9,few,TGTGCCAGCAGATTGGGAGGACCTGGGACCCAGTACTTC,CASRLGGPGTQYF
-,TRBJ2-1,TRBV7-9,many,TGTGCCAGCAGCCCCTTCGTGTCGTTACTTGAGCAGTTCTTC,CASSPFVSLLEQFF
TRBD1,TRBJ2-5,TRBV10-3,few,TGTGCCATCAGTCGGCTAACGGGACAGGGTATGGAAGAGACCCAGTACTTC,CAISRLTGQGMEETQYF
TRBD2,TRBJ2-2,TRBV5-1,-,TGCGCCAGCAGCCCCCGGCCGACTAGCGGGAGCGAGGCGAACACCGGGGAGCTGTTTTTT,CASSPRPTSGSEANTGELFF
-,TRBJ1-4,TRBV5-1,many,TGCGCCAGCTCCGGACAGAAATCAACTAATGAAAAACTGTTTTTT,CASSGQKSTNEKLFF